The rows below give T cell receptor beta chains drawn from one sample of a study of post-analysis software for immune sequencing data. TCRdb re-called the PCR reads through MiXCR, storing one row per CDR3 protein. The table has hundreds of thousands of distinct CDR3 sequences, 30% seen once; the top ten hold roughly 0.57%. The sample consisted of blood. The source is a girl under 18 with multiple sclerosis. Each CDR3 is given with its conserved first and last residue. A D gene is named only where the DNA matches it firmly. The size of a clone is reported for some rows only, either as once, few or many, or as a class for expanded clones.

d_gene,abundance,v_gene,j_gene,CDR3nt,CDR3aa
NA,NA,TRBV29-1,TRBJ2-3,TGCAGCGTGGGGGGTACAGATACGCAGTATTTT,CSVGGTDTQYF
NA,few,TRBV4-1,TRBJ1-5,TGCGCCAGCAGCCAACTAGGGAGTAGCAATCAGCCCCAGCATTTT,CASSQLGSSNQPQHF
NA,NA,TRBV2,TRBJ2-6,TGTGCCAGCAGTGTGGGGCACTCAAGCTCTGGGGCCAACGTCCTGACTTTC,CASSVGHSSSGANVLTF
NA,NA,TRBV15,TRBJ2-1,TGTGCCACCAGCAGAGATCCGGGAGACAATGAGCAGTTCTTC,CATSRDPGDNEQFF
NA,few,TRBV3-1,TRBJ2-3,TGTGCCAGCAGCCCCCGGGTTGGTACGCAGTATTTT,CASSPRVGTQYF
TRBD1,few,TRBV6-6,TRBJ1-2,TGTGCCAGCAGTTACCAGGGGGCTCAGTATGGCTACACCTTC,CASSYQGAQYGYTF
TRBD2,NA,TRBV10-3,TRBJ2-1,TGTGCCACCGGGGGACTAGCGGGGGACGATGAGCAGTTCTTC,CATGGLAGDDEQFF
NA,few,TRBV10-3,TRBJ2-7,TGTGCCATCACCGCTCGAGGTAGCGTCAGCTCATACGAGCAGTACTTC,CAITARGSVSSYEQYF
TRBD2,few,TRBV20-1,TRBJ2-1,TGCAGTGCGACACTAGCGGGGCCCCAGAGTGAGCAGTTCTTC,CSATLAGPQSEQFF
NA,NA,TRBV20-1,TRBJ2-3,TGCAGTGCTAGAGATCGTGAAGGTACGCAGTATTTT,CSARDREGTQYF
TRBD2,NA,TRBV29-1,TRBJ2-4,TGCAGCGTGTGGACTAGCGGGAGGGAAAACATTCAGTACTTC,CSVWTSGRENIQYF
NA,few,TRBV7-8,TRBJ2-3,TGTGCCAGCAGCACACCGGGACTGCCCACAGATACGCAGTATTTT,CASSTPGLPTDTQYF
NA,once,TRBV14,TRBJ2-5,TGTGCCAGCAGCCAAGTCTTACAGGAAGAGACCCAGTACTTC,CASSQVLQEETQYF
NA,few,TRBV13,TRBJ2-1,TGTGCCAGCAGCTTAGGACGGGGCGGTGAGCAGTTCTTC,CASSLGRGGEQFF
NA,once,TRBV7-2,TRBJ2-7,TGTGTCAGCAGCCCCCAGAGGGGCAGGGACGAGCAGTACTTC,CVSSPQRGRDEQYF
NA,NA,TRBV7-2,TRBJ1-5,TGTGCCAGCAGCTTATCTGTGTTCCAGCCCCAGCATTTT,CASSLSVFQPQHF
NA,NA,TRBV29-1,TRBJ2-1,TGCAGCGGGGAGGGGGCCTGCGATGAGCAGTTCTTC,CSGEGACDEQFF
TRBD2,NA,TRBV12-3/TRBV12-4,TRBJ2-1,TGTGCCGGCAGTTTCGGCGGGAGCCCCAATGAGCAGTTCTTC,CAGSFGGSPNEQFF
TRBD1,few,TRBV28,TRBJ2-7,TGTGCCAGCAGTTTCGCCGACAGGGACGAGCAGTACTTC,CASSFADRDEQYF
NA,NA,TRBV18,TRBJ2-3,TGTGCCAGCTCACCAGGAGTGTGGGCAGATACGCAGTATTTT,CASSPGVWADTQYF
TRBD2,few,TRBV10-3,TRBJ2-1,TGTGCCATCAGCGAGACTAGCGGGACTGGGAATGAGCAGTTCTTC,CAISETSGTGNEQFF
TRBD2,NA,TRBV24-1,TRBJ2-5,TGTGCCACCAGTGATTCGGCTAGCGGGAGTCTGGAGACCCAGTACTTC,CATSDSASGSLETQYF
TRBD1,NA,TRBV9,TRBJ2-7,TGTGCCAGCAGCGTAGACCCGGGACAGACCTACGAGCAGTACTTC,CASSVDPGQTYEQYF
TRBD2,NA,TRBV12-3/TRBV12-4,TRBJ2-3,TGTGCCAGCAGTTTCAGCGGGGGCACAGATGCGGAGTATTTT,CASSFSGGTDAEYF
NA,NA,TRBV6-6,TRBJ2-7,TGTGCCAGCAGGCAGGGTGATGGGACCTACGAGCAGTACTTC,CASRQGDGTYEQYF
NA,NA,TRBV4-3,TRBJ2-7,TGCGCCAGCAGCCAAGATTGGCGGGAAAGCTACGAGCAGTACTTC,CASSQDWRESYEQYF
NA,NA,TRBV20-1,TRBJ2-5,TGCAGTGCGAGCTCGGGACGCGGGAAGATGGCCCAGTACTTC,CSASSGRGKMAQYF
TRBD2,NA,TRBV20-1,TRBJ2-7,TGCAGTGCTCGCCCGGCTAGCGGGGTTCCAGGCGAGCAGTACTTC,CSARPASGVPGEQYF
TRBD1,NA,TRBV10-3,TRBJ2-7,TGTGCCATCAGTGACGGACAGGGGCCCTACGAGCAGTACTTC,CAISDGQGPYEQYF
NA,once,TRBV6-5,TRBJ2-7,TGTGCCAGCAGTTACTCGATGTTCGAGGGGACCTACGAGCAGTACTTC,CASSYSMFEGTYEQYF
TRBD1,NA,TRBV6-1,TRBJ2-7,TGTGCCAGCAGATACTTCACAGGGGTCTACGAGCAGTACTTC,CASRYFTGVYEQYF
TRBD2,few,TRBV20-1,TRBJ2-7,TGCAGTGCCGCGACTAGCGGCTACGAGCAGTACTTC,CSAATSGYEQYF
NA,few,TRBV7-9,TRBJ1-5,TGTGCTAGCAGCCCGGTTCAAGGGGCTCAGCCCCAGCATTTT,CASSPVQGAQPQHF
TRBD1,NA,TRBV6-1,TRBJ1-1,TGTGCCAGCAGTGTCGCAGTCGGACAGGGGGCCTCTGAAGCTTTCTTT,CASSVAVGQGASEAFF
NA,few,TRBV6-5,TRBJ1-1,TGTGCCAGCTCACCTTTTAGGGGGGGCGTGAACACTGAAGCTTTCTTT,CASSPFRGGVNTEAFF
TRBD1,NA,TRBV29-1,TRBJ2-3,TGCAGCGTCTCCTTGGCAGGGGGCTACACAGATACGCAGTATTTT,CSVSLAGGYTDTQYF
NA,many,TRBV7-2,TRBJ2-7,TGTGCCAGCAGCCTCAGGGGAGCCTACGAGCAGTACTTC,CASSLRGAYEQYF
NA,NA,TRBV20-1,TRBJ1-2,TGCAGTGCTAGAGGGGGGAGGGGCTATGGCTACACCTTC,CSARGGRGYGYTF
NA,NA,TRBV5-6,TRBJ1-1,TGTGCCAGCAGCTCCAGGGTTGGGAACACTGAAGCTTTCTTT,CASSSRVGNTEAFF
NA,NA,TRBV20-1,TRBJ2-5,TGCAGTGCTCTTGCGCGGACGCCGTACTTC,CSALARTPYF
TRBD2,few,TRBV25-1,TRBJ2-5,TGTGCCAGCGGGCCCCGACTAGCGGGCCAAGAGACCCAGTACTTC,CASGPRLAGQETQYF
TRBD1,few,TRBV12-3/TRBV12-4,TRBJ2-5,TGTGCCAGCAGCCCCAGTCAGGTCGAGGCAGGGGGCCACCAAGAGACCCAGTACTTC,CASSPSQVEAGGHQETQYF
NA,NA,TRBV28,TRBJ1-2,TGTGCCAGCAGCAAATCCGGGCCCCAATATGGCTACACCTTC,CASSKSGPQYGYTF
TRBD2,many,TRBV6-5,TRBJ2-7,TGTGCCAGCAGAAATCAAGCGGGGCTGACCTACGAGCAGTACTTC,CASRNQAGLTYEQYF
TRBD1,few,TRBV6-6,TRBJ1-5,TGTGCCAGCAGTCTGGACAGGTTGTATCATCAGCCCCAGCATTTT,CASSLDRLYHQPQHF